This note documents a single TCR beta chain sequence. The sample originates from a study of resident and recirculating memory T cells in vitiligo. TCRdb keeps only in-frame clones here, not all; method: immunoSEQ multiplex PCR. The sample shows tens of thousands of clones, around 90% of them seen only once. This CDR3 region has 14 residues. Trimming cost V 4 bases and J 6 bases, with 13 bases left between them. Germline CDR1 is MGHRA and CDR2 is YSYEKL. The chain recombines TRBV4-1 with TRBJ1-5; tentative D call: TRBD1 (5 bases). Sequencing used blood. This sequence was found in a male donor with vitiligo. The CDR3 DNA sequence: TGCGCCAGCAGCCGTAAGCCGGGGGGTCAGCCCCAGCATTTT. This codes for CASSRKPGGQPQHF.